The 7 T cell receptor beta chains presented below share a single source sample, sequenced in a study of early T cells in non-severe SARS-CoV-2 infection. Via MiXCR, TCRdb re-called the 5' RACE reads, giving one row per CDR3 protein. The data show around 50,000 distinct CDR3 sequences, with 11% seen just once and roughly 10% held by the top ten. Source material: whole blood. These TCRs come from an adult who was a healthcare worker with PCR-confirmed SARS-CoV-2 infection or an uninfected control (not recorded which).

The sample holds a few counts of this clonotype. The chain is built from TRBV20-1 and TRBJ2-2; D unresolved. Per germline, CDR1 DFQATT and CDR2 SNEGSKA (reference sequence). Trimming left V 0 bases short and J 6 bases short, with 17 bases between. The CDR3 is 16 residues long. DNA of the CDR3: TGCAGTGCTAGAGATCCGGCCAGGCCCTCCCCCGGGGAGCTGTTTTTT. Translated, it gives CSARDPARPSPGELFF.

This clonotype appeared many times. The chain carries TRBV4-1 and TRBJ2-3; 10 nucleotides align to TRBD2. This CDR3 has 15 residues. Trimming cost V 2 bases and J 7 bases; bases outside gene matches: 6. The germline CDR1 and CDR2 sequences are MGHRA and YSYEKL. For the CDR3, the DNA is TGCGCCAGCAGCCAACAGAGCGGGAGGGACCATACGCAGTATTTT. As protein: CASSQQSGRDHTQYF.

The rearrangement links TRBV28 to TRBJ2-2; TRBD2 agrees at 7 bases. The V and J ends lost 5 bases and 0 bases, in that order; junction bases with no gene match: 9. Germline V CDR1 and CDR2: MDHEN, SYDVKM. The CDR3 contains 17 residues. This CDR3 is CASSLPMGGANTGELFF. The CDR3 region has the DNA TGTGCCAGCAGTCTCCCCATGGGAGGGGCGAACACCGGGGAGCTGTTTTTT.

This chain uses TRBV4-2 with TRBJ2-7, with a tentative D call TRBD2 (6 bases). Trimming pared 4 bases from V and 2 bases from J, leaving 12 bases between. Germline CDR1 is LGHNA and CDR2 is YNFKEQ. This CDR3 contains 14 residues. The CDR3 sequence is CASSPDAGPYEQYF. CDR3 bases: TGTGCCAGCAGCCCCGACGCGGGACCCTACGAGCAGTACTTC.

Many counts were recorded for this clonotype. The chain employs TRBV5-6 and TRBJ1-2; possibly TRBD1 for D (5 bases). CDR3 size: 14 residues. Trimming removed 4 bases from V and 5 bases from J, with 15 bases in between. Germline V gene lookup returns CDR1 SGHDT and CDR2 YYEEEE. CDR3 amino acids: CASSRKEGLYGYTF. The CDR3 bases are TGTGCCAGCAGCCGAAAGGAGGGGTTATATGGCTACACCTTC.

Of note for this clonotype: This may be a read error, as it is one base from a much larger clone. This chain uses TRBV29-1 with TRBJ1-2; D remains unclear. This CDR3 region has 13 residues. The germline V gene encodes CDR1 SQVTM and CDR2 ANQGSEA. Written as DNA, the CDR3 is TGCAGAGTTGGAGTAAATTCTAACTATGGCTACACCTTC. Translation gives CRVGVNSNYGYTF.

This clonotype was detected many times. The J gene is TRBJ2-1, the V gene TRBV3-1; the match to TRBD2 covers 8 bases. CDR1 is LGHDT, CDR2 YNNKEL, per germline (reference sequence). Trimming cost V 5 bases and J 12 bases; bases outside gene matches: 12. The CDR3 runs to 14 residues. The CDR3 reads CASSLPGGGFPQFF. In DNA form, the CDR3 reads TGTGCCAGCAGCTTACCGGGCGGGGGGTTCCCGCAGTTCTTC.